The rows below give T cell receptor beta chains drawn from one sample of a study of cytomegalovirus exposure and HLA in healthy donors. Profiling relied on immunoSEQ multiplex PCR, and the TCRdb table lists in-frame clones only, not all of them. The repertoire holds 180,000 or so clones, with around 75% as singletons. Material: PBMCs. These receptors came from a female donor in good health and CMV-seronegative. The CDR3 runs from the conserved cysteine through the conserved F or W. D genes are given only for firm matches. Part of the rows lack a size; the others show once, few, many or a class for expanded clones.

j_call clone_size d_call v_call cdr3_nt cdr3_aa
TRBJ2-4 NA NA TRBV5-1 TGCGCCAGCAGCTTGCGGGAAACGCCTTTACAGTACTTC CASSLRETPLQYF
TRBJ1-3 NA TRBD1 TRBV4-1 TGCGCCAGCAGCCAAGTAATGGGACAGGGTAGATCTGGAAACACCATATATTTT CASSQVMGQGRSGNTIYF
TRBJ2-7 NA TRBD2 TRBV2 TGTGCCAGCAGTGGGACTAGCGGAGGCTACGAGCAGTACTTC CASSGTSGGYEQYF
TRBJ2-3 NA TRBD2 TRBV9 TGTGCCAGCAGCAACTTAGCGGGGGGGCGGGATACGCAGTATTTT CASSNLAGGRDTQYF
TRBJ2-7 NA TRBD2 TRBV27 TGTGCCAGCAGAAGAAGGACTAGCGACAGCTCCTACGAGCAGTACTTC CASRRRTSDSSYEQYF
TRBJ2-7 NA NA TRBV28 TGTGCCAGCAGTTGGGCCGTTGAGCAGTACTTC CASSWAVEQYF
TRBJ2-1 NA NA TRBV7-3 TGTGCCAGCAGCTTATGGGCTAGCGCGAGTGAGCAGTTCTTC CASSLWASASEQFF
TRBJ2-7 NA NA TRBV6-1 TGTGCCAGCAGTAAAGGGGGGCCTGGCTACGAGCAGTACTTC CASSKGGPGYEQYF
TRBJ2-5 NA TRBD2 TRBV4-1 TGCGCCAGCAGCCAAGATCCCCCTTTTAGCGGGAGTGTTGAGACCCAGTACTTC CASSQDPPFSGSVETQYF
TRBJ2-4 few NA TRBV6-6 TGTGCCAGCAGTTACTCAAGCAGGGCCGACATTCAGTACTTC CASSYSSRADIQYF
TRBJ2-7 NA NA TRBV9 TGTGCCAGCAGCGTCCGACTAGATTCCTACGAGCAGTACTTC CASSVRLDSYEQYF